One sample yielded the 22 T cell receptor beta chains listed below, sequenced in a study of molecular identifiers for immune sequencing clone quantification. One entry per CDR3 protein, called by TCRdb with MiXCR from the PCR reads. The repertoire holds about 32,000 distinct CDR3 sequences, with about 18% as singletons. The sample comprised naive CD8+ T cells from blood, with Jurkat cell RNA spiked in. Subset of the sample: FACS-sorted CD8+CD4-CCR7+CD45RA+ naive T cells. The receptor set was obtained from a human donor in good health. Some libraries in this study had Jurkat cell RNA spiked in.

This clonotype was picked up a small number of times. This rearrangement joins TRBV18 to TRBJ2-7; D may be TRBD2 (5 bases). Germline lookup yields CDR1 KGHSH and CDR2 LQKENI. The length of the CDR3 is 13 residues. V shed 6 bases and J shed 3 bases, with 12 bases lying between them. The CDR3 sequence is CASSKDWFYEQYF. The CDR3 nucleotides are TGTGCCAGCTCGAAGGACTGGTTCTACGAGCAGTACTTC.

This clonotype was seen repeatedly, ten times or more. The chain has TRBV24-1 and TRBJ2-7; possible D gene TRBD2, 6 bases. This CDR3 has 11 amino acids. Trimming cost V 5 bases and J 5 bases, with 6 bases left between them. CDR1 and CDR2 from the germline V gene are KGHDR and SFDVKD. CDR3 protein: CATSGGDEQYF. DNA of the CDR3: TGTGCCACCAGTGGGGGGGACGAGCAGTACTTC.

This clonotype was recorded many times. CDR3 sequence reads: CASRTYSGGALSTDTQYF. In DNA form, the CDR3 reads TGTGCCAGCAGAACATATAGCGGGGGGGCCTTAAGCACAGATACGCAGTATTTT. The V gene is TRBV6-5, the J gene TRBJ2-3, with TRBD2 identical over 11 bases. This CDR3 spans 18 amino acids. Per the germline V gene, CDR1 is MNHEY and CDR2 is SVGAGI. The junction had 11 bases not matched to a gene; V was cut back by 6 bases and J by 0 bases.

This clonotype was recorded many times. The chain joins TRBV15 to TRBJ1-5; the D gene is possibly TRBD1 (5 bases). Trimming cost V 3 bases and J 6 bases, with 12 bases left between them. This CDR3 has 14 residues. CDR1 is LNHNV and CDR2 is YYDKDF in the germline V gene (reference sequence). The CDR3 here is CATSSEQASQPQHF. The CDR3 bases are TGTGCCACCAGCAGTGAACAGGCGTCTCAGCCCCAGCATTTT.

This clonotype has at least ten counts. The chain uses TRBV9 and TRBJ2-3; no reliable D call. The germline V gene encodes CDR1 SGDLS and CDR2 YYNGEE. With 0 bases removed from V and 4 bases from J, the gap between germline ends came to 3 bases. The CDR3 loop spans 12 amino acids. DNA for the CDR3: TGTGCCAGCAGCGTAGCGCCAGATACGCAGTATTTT. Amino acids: CASSVAPDTQYF.

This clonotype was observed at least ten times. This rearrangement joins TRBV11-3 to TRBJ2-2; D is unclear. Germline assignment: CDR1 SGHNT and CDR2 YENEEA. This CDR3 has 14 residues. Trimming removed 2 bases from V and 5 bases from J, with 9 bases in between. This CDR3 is CASSLYRGTGELFF. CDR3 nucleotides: TGTGCCAGCAGCTTATACAGAGGTACCGGGGAGCTGTTTTTT. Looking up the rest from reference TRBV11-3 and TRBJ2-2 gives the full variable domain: EAGVVQSPRYKIIEKKQPVAFWCNPISGHNTLYWYLQNLGQGPELLIRYENEEAVDDSQLPKDRFSAERLKGVDSTLKIQPAELGDSAVYLCASSLYRGTGELFFGEGSRLTVL.

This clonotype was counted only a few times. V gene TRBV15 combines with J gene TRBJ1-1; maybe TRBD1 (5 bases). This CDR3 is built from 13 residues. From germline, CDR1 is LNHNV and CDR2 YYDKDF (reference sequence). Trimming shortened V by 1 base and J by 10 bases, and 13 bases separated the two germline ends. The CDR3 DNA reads TGTGCCACCAGCAGAGTAGGCAGGGATCGAGCTTTCTTT. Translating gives CATSRVGRDRAFF.

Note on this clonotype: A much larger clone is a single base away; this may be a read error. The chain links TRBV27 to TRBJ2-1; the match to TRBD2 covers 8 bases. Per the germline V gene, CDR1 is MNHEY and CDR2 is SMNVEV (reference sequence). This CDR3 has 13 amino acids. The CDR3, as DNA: TGTGCCAGCGGGCTAGCGGGCTACAATGGGCAGTTCTTC. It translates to CASGLAGYNGQFF.

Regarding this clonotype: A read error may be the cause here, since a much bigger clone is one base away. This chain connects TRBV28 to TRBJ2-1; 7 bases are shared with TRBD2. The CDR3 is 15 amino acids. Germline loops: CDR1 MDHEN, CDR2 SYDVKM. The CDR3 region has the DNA TGTACCAGCAGTTTATTTGCTCGAGCGGGATGGGAGCAGTTCTTC. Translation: CTSSLFARAGWEQFF.

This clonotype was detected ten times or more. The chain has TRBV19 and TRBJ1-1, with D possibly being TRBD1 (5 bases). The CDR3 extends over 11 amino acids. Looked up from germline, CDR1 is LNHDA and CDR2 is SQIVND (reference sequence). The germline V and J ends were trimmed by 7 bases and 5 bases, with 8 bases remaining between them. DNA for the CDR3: TGTGCCAGTAACCAGGGAACTGAAGCTTTCTTT. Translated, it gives CASNQGTEAFF.

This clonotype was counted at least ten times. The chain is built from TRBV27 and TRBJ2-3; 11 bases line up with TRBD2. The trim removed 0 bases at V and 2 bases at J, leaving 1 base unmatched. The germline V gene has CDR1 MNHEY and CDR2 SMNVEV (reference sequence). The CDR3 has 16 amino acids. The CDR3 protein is CASSLSGLADTDTQYF. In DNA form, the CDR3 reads TGTGCCAGCAGTTTATCGGGACTAGCGGACACAGATACGCAGTATTTT.

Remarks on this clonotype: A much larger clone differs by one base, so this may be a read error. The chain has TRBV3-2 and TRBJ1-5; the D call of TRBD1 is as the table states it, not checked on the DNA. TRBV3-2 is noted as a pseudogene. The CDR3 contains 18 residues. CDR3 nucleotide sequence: TGTGCCAGCAGCCAGGCCGGGACAGGGATGACGAACAATCAGCCCCAGCATTTT. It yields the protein CASSQAGTGMTNNQPQHF.

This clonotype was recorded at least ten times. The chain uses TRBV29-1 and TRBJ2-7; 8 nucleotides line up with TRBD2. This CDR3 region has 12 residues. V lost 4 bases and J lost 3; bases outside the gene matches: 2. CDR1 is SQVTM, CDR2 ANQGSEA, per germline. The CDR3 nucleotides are TGCAGCGTTGCGGGGGGGGGCTACGAGCAGTACTTC. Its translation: CSVAGGGYEQYF.

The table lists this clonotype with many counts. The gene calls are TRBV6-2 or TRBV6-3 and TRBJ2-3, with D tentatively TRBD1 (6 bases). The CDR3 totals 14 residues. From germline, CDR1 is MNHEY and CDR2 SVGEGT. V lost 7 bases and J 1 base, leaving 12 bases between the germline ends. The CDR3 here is CASTWTEGTDTQYF. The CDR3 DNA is TGTGCCAGCACCTGGACAGAAGGCACAGATACGCAGTATTTT.

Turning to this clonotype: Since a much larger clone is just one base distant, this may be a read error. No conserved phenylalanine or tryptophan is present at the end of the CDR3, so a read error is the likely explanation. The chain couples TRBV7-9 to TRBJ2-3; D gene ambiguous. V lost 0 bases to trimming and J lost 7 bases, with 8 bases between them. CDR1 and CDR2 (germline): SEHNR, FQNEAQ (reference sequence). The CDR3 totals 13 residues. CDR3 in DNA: TGTGCCAGCAGCTTAGCCCGTAGAAATACGCAGTATCTT. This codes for CASSLARRNTQYL.

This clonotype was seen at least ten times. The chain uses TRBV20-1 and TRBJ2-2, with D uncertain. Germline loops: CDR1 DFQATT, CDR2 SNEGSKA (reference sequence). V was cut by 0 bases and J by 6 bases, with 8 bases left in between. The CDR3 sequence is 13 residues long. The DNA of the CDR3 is TGCAGTGCTAGAGATTACGTGGCCGGGGAGCTGTTTTTT. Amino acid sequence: CSARDYVAGELFF.

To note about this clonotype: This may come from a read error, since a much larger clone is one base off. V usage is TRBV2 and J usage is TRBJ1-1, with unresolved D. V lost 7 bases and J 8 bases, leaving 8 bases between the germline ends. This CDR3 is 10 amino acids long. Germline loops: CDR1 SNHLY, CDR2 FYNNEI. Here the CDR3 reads CASKGAEAFF. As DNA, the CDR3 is TGTGCCAGCAAGGGAGCAGAAGCTTTCTTT. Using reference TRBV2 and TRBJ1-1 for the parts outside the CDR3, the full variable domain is EPEVTQTPSHQVTQMGQEVILRCVPISNHLYFYWYRQILGQKVEFLVSFYNNEISEKSEIFDDQFSVERPDGSNFTLKIRSTKLEDSAMYFCASKGAEAFFGQGTRLTVV.

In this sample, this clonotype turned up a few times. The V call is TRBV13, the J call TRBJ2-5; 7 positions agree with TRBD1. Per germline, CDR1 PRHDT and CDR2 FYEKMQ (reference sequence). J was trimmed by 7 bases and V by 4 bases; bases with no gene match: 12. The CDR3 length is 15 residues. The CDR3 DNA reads TGTGCCAGCAGCTCAGCCGGGACAGCCCTATGGACCCAGTACTTC. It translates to CASSSAGTALWTQYF.

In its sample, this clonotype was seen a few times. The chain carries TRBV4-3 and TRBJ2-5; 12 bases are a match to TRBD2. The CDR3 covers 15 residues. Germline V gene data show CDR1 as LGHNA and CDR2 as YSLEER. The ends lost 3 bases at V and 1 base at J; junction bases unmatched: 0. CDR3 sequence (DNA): TGCGCCAGCAGCCAGGGACTAGCGGGCCAAGAGACCCAGTACTTC. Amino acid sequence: CASSQGLAGQETQYF.

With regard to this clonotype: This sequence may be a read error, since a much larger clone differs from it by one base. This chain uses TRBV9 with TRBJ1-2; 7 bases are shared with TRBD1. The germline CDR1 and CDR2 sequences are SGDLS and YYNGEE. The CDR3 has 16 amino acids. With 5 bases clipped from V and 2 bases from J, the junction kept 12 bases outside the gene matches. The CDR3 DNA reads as TGTGCCAGCAGTGGTCCGCCTGGGGACAGCAACTATGGCTACACCTTC. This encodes CASSGPPGDSNYGYTF.

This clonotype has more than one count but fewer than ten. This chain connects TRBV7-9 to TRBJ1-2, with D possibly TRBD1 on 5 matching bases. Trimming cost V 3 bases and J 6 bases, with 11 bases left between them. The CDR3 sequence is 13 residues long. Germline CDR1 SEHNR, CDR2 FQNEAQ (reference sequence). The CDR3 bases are TGTGCCAGCAGCTTCAACAGGAATAATGGCTACACCTTC. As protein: CASSFNRNNGYTF.

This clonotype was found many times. CDR3 sequence (DNA): TGTGCCATCAGTGAGTCCGACAGCCGAGCCTACGAGCAGTACTTC. Protein: CAISESDSRAYEQYF. This chain joins TRBV10-3 and TRBJ2-7; weak D call: TRBD1 (5 bases). The CDR3 runs to 15 residues. From germline, CDR1 is ENHRY and CDR2 SYGVKD. V dropped 0 bases and J dropped 2 bases, with 11 bases sitting between them.